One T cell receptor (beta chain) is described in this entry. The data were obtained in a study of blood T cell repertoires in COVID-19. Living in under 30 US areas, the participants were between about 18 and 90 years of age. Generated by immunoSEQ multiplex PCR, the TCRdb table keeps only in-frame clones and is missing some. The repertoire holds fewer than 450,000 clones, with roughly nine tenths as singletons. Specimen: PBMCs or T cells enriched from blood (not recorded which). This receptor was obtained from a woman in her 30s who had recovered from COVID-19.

The CDR3 is CASSVALRDEQFF. DNA for the CDR3: TGTGCCAGCAGCGTAGCTCTCCGGGATGAGCAGTTCTTC. This sequence joins TRBV9 and TRBJ2-1; D remains unclear. The CDR3 length is 13 residues. Per germline, CDR1 SGDLS and CDR2 YYNGEE. V shed 0 bases and J shed 8 bases, with 9 bases lying between them.